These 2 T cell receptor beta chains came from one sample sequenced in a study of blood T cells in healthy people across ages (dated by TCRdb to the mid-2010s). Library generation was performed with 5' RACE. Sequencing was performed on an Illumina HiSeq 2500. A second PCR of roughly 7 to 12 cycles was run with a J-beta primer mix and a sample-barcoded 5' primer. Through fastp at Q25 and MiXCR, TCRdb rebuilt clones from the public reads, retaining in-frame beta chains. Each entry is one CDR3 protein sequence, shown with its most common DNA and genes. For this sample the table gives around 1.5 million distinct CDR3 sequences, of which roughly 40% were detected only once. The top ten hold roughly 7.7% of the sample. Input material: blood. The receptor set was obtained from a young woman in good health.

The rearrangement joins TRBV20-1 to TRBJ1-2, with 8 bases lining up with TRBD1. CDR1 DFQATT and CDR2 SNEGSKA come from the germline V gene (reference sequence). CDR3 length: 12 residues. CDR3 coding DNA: TGCAGGGGGACAGGAGACCGCTATGGCTACACCTTC. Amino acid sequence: CRGTGDRYGYTF.

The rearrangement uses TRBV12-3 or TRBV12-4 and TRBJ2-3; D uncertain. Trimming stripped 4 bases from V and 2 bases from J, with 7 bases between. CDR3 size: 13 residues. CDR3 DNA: TGTGCCAGCAGTTCCTTGACCACAGATACGCAGTATTTT. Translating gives CASSSLTTDTQYF.